This T cell receptor (beta chain) emerged from a study of OX40 agonist ivuxolimab in advanced cancers. With respect to the entire study: Ivuxolimab was a fully human IgG2 agonistic monoclonal antibody targeting the costimulatory receptor OX40 (CD134). Intravenous ivuxolimab was administered to patients every 2 weeks at six dose levels: 0.01, 0.1, 0.3, 1.5, 3 and 10 mg/kg. Peripheral TCRbeta sequencing was intended to test whether TCR sequence diversity was altered and clonal T-cell expansion was caused by ivuxolimab. Partial responses were achieved by three dose-escalation patients, of whom one had hepatocellular carcinoma and two had cutaneous melanoma. In the dose-escalation cohort, approximately 82% of patients were male, and the mean age was around 60 years, with a range of about 23 to 90. The monotherapy dose-escalation portion (N ≈ 55 patients) of the phase I ivuxolimab trial is reported in the paper. Patients were allowed to have had prior anti-PD-1, anti-PD-L1 or anti-CTLA-4 therapy, and 30% to 50% of the dose-escalation patients had previously received checkpoint inhibitors. Of the approximately 50 patients in dose escalation, about 20 had hepatocellular carcinoma, some 15 had melanoma, 9 had renal cell carcinoma and 9 had head and neck cancer. Overall study results and their limits: At doses from 0.1 to 3.0 mg/kg, clonal expansion was seen in both CD4+ and CD8+ blood T cells between baseline and week 6. On average, CD8+ T cells showed more expanded clones than CD4+ T cells after ivuxolimab. Low levels of normalized T-cell clonal expansion were also seen in some nonresponding patients. Antigen specificity was not determined for the clonally expanded peripheral T cells. In the 0.1-3.0 mg/kg groups, partial responders had among the lowest normalized peripheral clonal expansion, particularly in CD8+ T cells.

V is shortened by 10 bases, J by 5 bases, and the region joining them spans 8 bases. The germline V gene (reference sequence) provides CDR1 SEHNR and CDR2 FQNEAQ. Including cysteine and phenylalanine, the CDR3 has 10 amino acids. Kept here is only the CDR3 DNA, which spans 30 bases and is read in frame from base 1. Genomic DNA was isolated from the sorted cells so that the TCRbeta CDR3 region could be sequenced. The immunoSEQ Assay was used for sequencing of TCRbeta CDR3 regions. The source is immuneACCESS, and TCRdb retained only in-frame sequences with V and J called. Part of the clones is not carried over; for the studies checked, unresolved V genes explain less than half of this, and the remainder is unexplained. In this sample the table shows around 67,000 clones, 80% of which occur a single time. The leading ten clones occupy 1.2% of the sample. Note on this clone: Its specific antigen is unknown. Per-base qualities were not stored, and no clone one base away is much larger.

Patients with autoimmune disease history or receiving systemic immunosuppression were excluded from the trial. Peripheral blood for TCR sequencing was collected from all dose cohorts at baseline, on cycle 4 day 1, and on cycle 7 day 1. Samples were obtained from an open-label, multicenter, first-in-human phase I dose-escalation trial of ivuxolimab. Adults with locally advanced or metastatic melanoma, renal cell, hepatocellular, or head and neck squamous cell carcinoma were enrolled in the trial. CD4+ and CD8+ T cells were sorted separately from peripheral blood before TCR sequencing. This clonotype originated in an adult with an advanced solid tumor such as melanoma, head and neck, liver or kidney cancer. The sample consisted of CD4+ or CD8+ T cells sorted from blood, taken in a trial of the OX40 agonist ivuxolimab. The chain employs TRBV7-9 and TRBJ2-5; no D gene can be assigned with confidence. At the DNA level, the sequence is TGTGCCACCGAAGGGGAGACCCAGTACTTC. It is translated as CATEGETQYF.